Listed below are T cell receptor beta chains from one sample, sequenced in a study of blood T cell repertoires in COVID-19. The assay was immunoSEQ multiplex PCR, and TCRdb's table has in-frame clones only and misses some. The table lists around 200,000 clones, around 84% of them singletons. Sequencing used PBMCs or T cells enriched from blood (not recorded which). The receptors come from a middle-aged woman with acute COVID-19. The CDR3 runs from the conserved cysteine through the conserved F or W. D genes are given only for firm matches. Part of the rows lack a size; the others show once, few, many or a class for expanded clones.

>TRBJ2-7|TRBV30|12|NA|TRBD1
CAWDRGSDEQYF
TGTGCCTGGGACAGGGGTTCTGACGAGCAGTACTTC
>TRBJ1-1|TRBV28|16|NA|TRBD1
CASSLWGQGISAEAFF
TGTGCCAGCAGTTTATGGGGACAGGGAATAAGCGCTGAAGCTTTCTTT
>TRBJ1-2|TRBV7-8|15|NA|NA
CASSFLTEINYGYTF
TGTGCCAGCAGCTTCCTTACGGAGATTAACTATGGCTACACCTTC
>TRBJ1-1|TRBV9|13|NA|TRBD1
CASRGTGDSQAFF
TGTGCCAGCAGAGGGACGGGGGACAGTCAAGCTTTCTTT
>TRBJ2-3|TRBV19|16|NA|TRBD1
CASSISGTGLPDTQYF
TGTGCCAGTAGTATATCCGGGACAGGGCTCCCAGATACGCAGTATTTT
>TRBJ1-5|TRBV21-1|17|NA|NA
CASSTLREGDGNQPQHF
TGTGCCAGCAGCACCCTCCGGGAGGGAGACGGCAATCAGCCCCAGCATTTT
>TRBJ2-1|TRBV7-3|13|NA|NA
CASSPQGYNEQFF
TGTGCCAGCAGCCCCCAGGGGTACAATGAGCAGTTCTTC
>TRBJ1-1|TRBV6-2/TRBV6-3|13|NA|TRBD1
CASSRESGGEAFF
TGTGCCAGCAGCCGAGAGTCAGGGGGTGAAGCTTTCTTT
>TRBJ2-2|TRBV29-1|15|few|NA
CSGTSAGLGPGELFF
TGCAGCGGAACCTCGGCGGGCCTGGGCCCGGGGGAGCTGTTTTTT
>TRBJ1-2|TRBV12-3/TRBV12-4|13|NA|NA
CASSLKGYYGYTF
TGTGCCAGCAGTTTAAAGGGGTACTATGGCTACACCTTC
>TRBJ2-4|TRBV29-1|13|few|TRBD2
CSVRLAGLNIQYF
TGCAGCGTTAGACTAGCGGGATTGAACATTCAGTACTTC
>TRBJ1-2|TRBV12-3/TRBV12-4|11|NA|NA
CASSSISGYTF
TGTGCCAGCAGTTCGATTAGTGGCTACACCTTC
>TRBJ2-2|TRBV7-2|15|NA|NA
CASSFRGQNTGELFF
TGTGCCAGCAGCTTTAGGGGACAGAACACCGGGGAGCTGTTTTTT
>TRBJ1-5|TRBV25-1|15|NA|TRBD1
CATEGGQGENQPQHF
TGTGCCACTGAAGGGGGACAGGGGGAAAATCAGCCCCAGCATTTT
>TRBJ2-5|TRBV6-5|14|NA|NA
CASSPQGEVKTQYF
TGTGCCAGCAGTCCCCAGGGTGAGGTCAAGACCCAGTACTTC
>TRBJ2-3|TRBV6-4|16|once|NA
CASSDGSGSGTDTQYF
TGTGCCAGCAGTGACGGCTCAGGCTCCGGCACAGATACGCAGTATTTT
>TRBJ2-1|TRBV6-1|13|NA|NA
CASSEDRRNEQFF
TGTGCCAGCAGTGAAGACAGGAGAAATGAGCAGTTCTTC
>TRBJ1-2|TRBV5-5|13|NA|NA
CASSSGSGLSYTF
TGTGCCAGCAGCTCCGGCTCCGGACTTAGCTACACCTTC
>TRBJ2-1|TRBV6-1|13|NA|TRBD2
CASSEAGGLVQFF
TGTGCCAGCAGTGAAGCCGGGGGGTTGGTGCAGTTCTTC
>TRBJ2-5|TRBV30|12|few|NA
CACRGAGETQYF
TGTGCCTGCCGGGGGGCGGGCGAGACCCAGTACTTC
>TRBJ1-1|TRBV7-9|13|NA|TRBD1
CASSIDRATEAFF
TGTGCCAGCAGCATCGACAGGGCCACTGAAGCTTTCTTT
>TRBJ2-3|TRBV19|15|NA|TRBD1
CASSRWTGDTDTQYF
TGTGCCAGTAGTCGATGGACAGGGGACACAGATACGCAGTATTTT
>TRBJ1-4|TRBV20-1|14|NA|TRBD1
CSASRTGEREKLFF
TGCAGTGCTAGTCGGACAGGGGAAAGGGAAAAACTGTTTTTT
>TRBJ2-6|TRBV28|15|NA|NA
CASSLAGPGANVLTF
TGTGCCAGCAGTTTAGCTGGGCCTGGGGCCAACGTCCTGACTTTC
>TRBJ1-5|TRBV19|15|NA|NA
CASSIVGGAGQPQHF
TGTGCCAGTAGTATAGTAGGGGGGGCTGGGCAGCCCCAGCATTTT
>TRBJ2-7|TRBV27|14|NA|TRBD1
CASSILDRVGEQYF
TGTGCCAGCAGTATACTGGACAGGGTCGGCGAGCAGTACTTC
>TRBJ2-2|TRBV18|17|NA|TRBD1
CASSSRQGAKSTGELFF
TGTGCCAGCTCATCACGACAGGGGGCAAAAAGCACCGGGGAGCTGTTTTTT
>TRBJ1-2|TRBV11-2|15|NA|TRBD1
CASSSYDRDNYGYTF
TGTGCCAGCAGCTCATACGACAGGGATAACTATGGCTACACCTTC